These 5 T cell receptor beta chains share one sample of origin, sequenced in a study of T-cell reconstitution after alpha-beta-depleted transplantation in children. During its preparation, the TCRbeta library received unique molecular identifiers. Each CDR3 protein is one row after TCRdb ran MiXCR on the PCR reads. The table has approximately 230,000 distinct CDR3 sequences, approximately 24% seen once. Material: PBMCs, mostly from graft donor cells, obtained 360 days after TCRalphabeta/CD19-depleted stem cell transplant. The receptors shown here come from a female patient aged 2 to 10 who had a stem cell transplant for congenital amegakaryocytic thrombocytopenia, so the T cells may come from the graft donor.

This rearrangement joins TRBV10-3 to TRBJ2-7, with a tentative D call TRBD1 (5 bases). There are 13 residues in the CDR3. V was pared by 4 bases and J by 1 base, with 8 bases between. From germline, CDR1 is ENHRY and CDR2 SYGVKD. The CDR3 loop is CAISGPGSYEQYF. DNA for the CDR3: TGTGCCATCAGTGGGCCAGGGTCCTACGAGCAGTACTTC.

There are a few counts of this clonotype. The chain couples TRBV7-9 to TRBJ2-2; TRBD1 is a possible D gene (6 bases). Germline CDR1 SEHNR, CDR2 FQNEAQ (reference sequence). The CDR3 runs 15 residues. Trimming left V 6 bases short and J 1 base short, with 12 bases between. As DNA, the CDR3 is TGTGCCAGCAGTCCCGGGACACTGAACACCGGGGAGCTGTTTTTT. Translation gives CASSPGTLNTGELFF.

This clonotype was found a few times. J is TRBJ1-1 and V is TRBV28; D uncertain. Germline loops: CDR1 MDHEN, CDR2 SYDVKM. Trimming pared 6 bases from V and 3 bases from J, leaving 14 bases between. The CDR3 spans 14 residues. DNA of the CDR3: TGTGCCAGCAGAATACCCCTCATTGACACTGAAGCTTTCTTT. It is translated as CASRIPLIDTEAFF. Complete variable domain (other parts from reference TRBV28 and TRBJ1-1): DVKVTQSSRYLVKRTGEKVFLECVQDMDHENMFWYRQDPGLGLRLIYFSYDVKMKEKGDIPEGYSVSREKKERFSLILESASTNQTSMYLCASRIPLIDTEAFFGQGTRLTVV.

This chain links TRBV5-4 with TRBJ2-5; 14 positions agree with TRBD2. V lost 5 bases, J lost 4 bases, and 10 bases stayed unmatched. Germline V gene lookup returns CDR1 SGHNT and CDR2 YYREEE (reference sequence). The CDR3 is made up of 17 amino acids. DNA for the CDR3: TGTGCCAGCAGGCGCCAGACTAGCGGGGGGGCACGAGAGACCCAGTACTTC. Protein product: CASRRQTSGGARETQYF.

This clonotype occurred many times. The rearrangement links TRBV6-2 or TRBV6-3 to TRBJ2-1, with 8 bases lining up with TRBD2. In germline, CDR1 is MNHEY, CDR2 SVGEGT. The CDR3 has 16 amino acids. Trimming cost V 11 bases and J 0 bases; bases outside gene matches: 12. DNA of the CDR3: TGTGCCGGCCTACCGGGCGGGAGGCTCTCCTACAATGAGCAGTTCTTC. Amino acid sequence: CAGLPGGRLSYNEQFF.